The clone carrying this T cell receptor (beta chain) was seen at least ten times. The target antigen is unknown. The sample belongs to a study of human T cells and chemical hapten exposure. Overall study: From small differences in pooled library volume came most of the variation in per-sample TCR yields. Study observations and caveats: The number of TCRs over 1 in 1000 frequency stayed unchanged after DPC.

Individual cDNA molecules had unique molecular identifiers attached to them by the library. The authors' processing: With a range of 23,224 to 690,600, the median per sample was roughly 97,000 TCRs. TCRdb itself ran the RACE reads through MiXCR, one entry per CDR3 protein. For this entry, the V and J calls and clone size follow TCRdb and not the study's own pipeline. The sample carries 55,000 to 75,000 distinct CDR3 sequences, approximately 6.2% recorded once. Germline V gives CDR1 DFQATT, CDR2 SNEGSKA (reference sequence). V lost 6 bases to trimming and J lost 5 bases; unmatched junction nucleotides: 9. CDR3 size: 14 residues. Time point in this sample: healthy volunteer bleed at 6 weeks. Total RNA extraction was carried out from unfractionated whole blood.

Specimen: whole blood. This sequence originates from a female donor in good health. Some clones in this sample may be carry-over from other donors' samples. The chain links TRBV20-1 to TRBJ2-3; 9 bases align to TRBD1. The CDR3 here is CSAPDRGRGDTQYF. Here the CDR3 DNA reads TGCAGTGCCCCGGACAGGGGCCGCGGAGATACGCAGTATTTT.